Listed below are T cell receptor beta chains from one sample, sequenced in a study of blood T cell repertoires in COVID-19. Sequencing was performed with immunoSEQ multiplex PCR; in TCRdb, only in-frame clones are kept and a portion is missing. The sample has 65,000 to 90,000 clones; 89% are singletons. Sequencing input: peripheral blood. Receptors were obtained from a man aged 80 or over with acute or convalescent COVID-19. Each CDR3 is given with its conserved first and last residue. Each record gives: D gene, V gene, clone size, J gene, CDR3 DNA, CDR3 protein. A D gene is named only where the DNA matches it firmly. Clone size appears in some rows only: once, few, many, or a class for an expanded clone.

TRBD1	TRBV30	once	TRBJ1-1	TGTGCCTGGCGACAGGGAAGGGCCACTGAAGCTTTCTTT	CAWRQGRATEAFF
-	TRBV11-2	-	TRBJ1-1	TGTGCCAGCAGCTCGCAACCAGGGAGGACTGAAGCTTTCTTT	CASSSQPGRTEAFF
-	TRBV9	few	TRBJ2-2	TGTGCCAGCAGCGTATCCGCGAACACCGGGGAGCTGTTTTTT	CASSVSANTGELFF
-	TRBV5-1	-	TRBJ2-6	TGCGCCAGCAGCTTGGGACACCAGGGGGCCAACGTCCTGACTTTC	CASSLGHQGANVLTF
-	TRBV3-1/TRBV3-2	-	TRBJ1-1	TGTGCCAGCAGCCAAGATTGGTGGGGGGTTGCAAGCTCTACTGAAGCTTTCTTT	CASSQDWWGVASSTEAFF
TRBD1	TRBV7-8	-	TRBJ1-2	TGTGCCAGCAGCCGGGGACAGCCACTCAACTATGGCTACACCTTC	CASSRGQPLNYGYTF
-	TRBV24-1	-	TRBJ2-1	TGTGCCACCGGGGGTCACGGGGGCTCCTACAATGAGCAGTTCTTC	CATGGHGGSYNEQFF
TRBD1	TRBV18	few	TRBJ1-5	TGTGCCAGCTCACCAACCCGGGACAGGGGCGATAGCAATCAGCCCCAGCATTTT	CASSPTRDRGDSNQPQHF
-	TRBV5-1	-	TRBJ1-6	TGCGCCAGCAGGGCGGGGGCGGAATCACCCCTCCACTTT	CASRAGAESPLHF
-	TRBV2	-	TRBJ2-3	TGTGCCAGCAGCGGGGGACTTCGCGATACGCAGTATTTT	CASSGGLRDTQYF